This T cell receptor beta chain was obtained from a study of PD-1 blockade in mismatch repair-deficient tumors. Time point here: roughly 10-day in vitro stimulation with candidate neoantigen peptide 2. Mismatch repair deficiency was confirmed in all patients, by PCR or immunohistochemistry. Seven ELISpot-reactive neoantigen peptides each drove an approximately ten-day in vitro stimulation. The V end was cut by 5 bases, the J end by 4 bases, with 7 bases between. The CDR3 contains 11 residues. Germline CDR1 SGDLS, CDR2 YYNGEE. With regard to this clone: Its cognate antigen is unknown.

Produced via immunoSEQ multiplex PCR; TCRdb's table is partial and in-frame only. This sample has just under 10,000 clones; 75% to 90% occur once, and the top ten carry 20% to 25%. The gene calls are TRBV9 and TRBJ2-7; D is ambiguous. The clonotype originates from an adult with mismatch repair-deficient cancer. The sequenced sample was cells cultured in vitro, obtained from a patient treated with pembrolizumab. CDR3 loop: CASSRDYEQYF. CDR3 nucleotide sequence: TGTGCCAGCAGTCGAGATTACGAGCAGTACTTC.